These 26 T cell receptor beta chains came from one sample sequenced in a study of blood T cell repertoires in COVID-19. Sequenced by immunoSEQ multiplex PCR; TCRdb stores in-frame clones only, minus some. The table lists around 170,000 clones, around 74% of them singletons. The sequenced material came from peripheral blood. These receptor sequences come from an elderly woman with acute or convalescent COVID-19.

The table lists this clone with a few counts. The rearrangement links TRBV27 to TRBJ1-2; D unresolved. V was cut by 8 bases and J by 8 bases, with 21 bases left in between. CDR3 length equals 14 residues. Germline loops: CDR1 MNHEY, CDR2 SMNVEV (reference sequence). The CDR3 loop is CASRSRGQPGGYTF. The CDR3 bases are TGTGCCAGCCGATCAAGAGGGCAGCCGGGCGGCTACACCTTC.

V gene TRBV27 combines with J gene TRBJ2-1; the D is unclear. Trimming cost V 6 bases and J 8 bases, with 17 bases left between them. The CDR3 consists of 14 residues. Per germline, CDR1 MNHEY and CDR2 SMNVEV (reference sequence). This CDR3 reads CASREYRSDDEQFF. In nucleotides, the CDR3 is TGTGCCAGCAGGGAATATAGAAGCGACGATGAGCAGTTCTTC.

This clone showed up just a few times. Other nucleotide sequences from this sample produce the same CDR3. The chain has TRBV3-1 (or the pseudogene TRBV3-2) and TRBJ2-2, with D hard to call. Trimming shortened V by 1 base and J by 5 bases, and 8 bases separated the two germline ends. Germline CDR1 and CDR2: LGHDT and YNNKEL (reference sequence). CDR3 size: 14 residues. The CDR3 reads CASSQGGGTGELFF. The CDR3 nucleotides read TGTGCCAGCAGCCAAGGAGGTGGGACCGGGGAGCTGTTTTTT.

This chain uses TRBV5-5 with TRBJ2-2; no definite D call. The CDR3 totals 18 residues. Trimming took off 2 bases at V and 2 bases at J, with 19 bases between the two ends. Germline V gene data show CDR1 as SGHKS and CDR2 as YYEKEE (reference sequence). DNA of the CDR3: TGTGCCAGCAGCTTAGTATCTAGACCGAAAAGCAACACCGGGGAGCTGTTTTTT. Its translation: CASSLVSRPKSNTGELFF.

This chain connects TRBV4-2 to TRBJ1-2; D is perhaps TRBD1 (6 bases). The CDR3 loop spans 17 amino acids. V was clipped by 2 bases and J by 6 bases, with 22 bases between them. Germline values: CDR1 LGHNA, CDR2 YNFKEQ. CDR3 region: CASSQPTLSGAGDGYTF. The CDR3 bases are TGTGCCAGCAGCCAACCCACGTTGTCAGGGGCGGGAGATGGCTACACCTTC.

This clone was seen a few times. The rearrangement uses TRBV5-1 and TRBJ2-1; 7 bases align to TRBD1. This CDR3 is built from 14 residues. Trimming at V came to 0 bases and at J to 8 bases, leaving 5 bases not matched to a gene. Germline lookup yields CDR1 SGHRS and CDR2 YFSETQ. The CDR3 bases are TGCGCCAGCAGCTTGGGACAGGGAATGGATGAGCAGTTCTTC. This gives the protein CASSLGQGMDEQFF. Filled out from reference TRBV5-1 and TRBJ2-1, the complete variable domain reads KAGVTQTPRYLIKTRGQQVTLSCSPISGHRSVSWYQQTPGQGLQFLFEYFSETQRNKGNFPGRFSGRQFSNSRSEMNVSTLELGDSALYLCASSLGQGMDEQFFGPGTRLTVL.

CDR3 nucleotide sequence: TGTGCCAGTTCGACAGAGACAAATGAAAAACTGTTTTTT. Encoded protein: CASSTETNEKLFF. The V and J genes are TRBV19 and TRBJ1-4, with D possibly matching TRBD1 (5 bases). The CDR3 is made up of 13 amino acids. V was pared by 8 bases and J by 5 bases, with 12 bases between. Germline CDR1 and CDR2: LNHDA and SQIVND (reference sequence).

This sequence joins TRBV10-3 and TRBJ2-1; 9 nucleotides match TRBD2. The ends lost 0 bases at V and 6 bases at J; junction bases unmatched: 9. The CDR3 is 17 amino acids. CDR1 is ENHRY, CDR2 SYGVKD, per germline. DNA of the CDR3: TGTGCCATCAGTGAGTCGGGTGGGCTAGCGGGACTCAATGAGCAGTTCTTC. Protein sequence: CAISESGGLAGLNEQFF.

J is TRBJ2-2 and V is TRBV7-3; 14 bases agree with TRBD2. The CDR3 extends over 19 amino acids. Germline CDR1 reads SGHTA; CDR2 reads FQGTGA. V was clipped by 5 bases and J by 0 bases; unmatched bases: 8. CDR3 sequence reads: CASSPGPGLAGANTGELFF. As DNA, the CDR3 is TGTGCCAGCAGCCCGGGACCGGGACTAGCGGGAGCGAACACCGGGGAGCTGTTTTTT.

This sequence joins TRBV7-9 and TRBJ1-2; D possibly corresponds to TRBD1 (6 bases). The germline gives CDR1 SEHNR, CDR2 FQNEAQ (reference sequence). The CDR3 spans 14 residues. Trimming left V 2 bases short and J 7 bases short, with 14 bases between. The CDR3 region has the DNA TGTGCCAGCAGCTTACCCGGGACACCAGGTGGCTACACCTTC. Its protein product is CASSLPGTPGGYTF.

This chain uses TRBV2 with TRBJ2-1, with D perhaps TRBD1 (5 bases). The CDR3 contains 14 residues. Trimming cost V 2 bases and J 7 bases, with 12 bases left between them. Germline V gives CDR1 SNHLY, CDR2 FYNNEI. CDR3 in DNA: TGTGCCAGCAGTGAACAGGGTAATCAAAATGAGCAGTTCTTC. It is translated as CASSEQGNQNEQFF.

There are a few counts of this clone. This chain joins TRBV2 and TRBJ2-5, with D perhaps TRBD2 (7 bases). The CDR3 is 15 amino acids. CDR1 and CDR2 from the germline V gene are SNHLY and FYNNEI. Trimming shortened V by 6 bases and J by 5 bases, and 19 bases separated the two germline ends. The CDR3 coding sequence is TGTGCCAGCAGGGGGGGGGACATGGCTGTGGAGACCCAGTACTTC. It codes for CASRGGDMAVETQYF.

CDR3 protein: CSAGGGLDSNQPQHF. In DNA form, the CDR3 reads TGCAGCGCCGGGGGGGGCTTAGATAGCAATCAGCCCCAGCATTTT. The chain joins TRBV29-1 to TRBJ1-5; a possible D gene is TRBD1 (6 bases). The CDR3 covers 15 residues. Germline V gives CDR1 SQVTM, CDR2 ANQGSEA. Trimming stripped 7 bases from V and 0 bases from J, with 16 bases between. The full variable domain, rest sourced from reference TRBV29-1 and TRBJ1-5, is SAVISQKPSRDICQRGTSLTIQCQVDSQVTMMFWYRQQPGQSLTLIATANQGSEATYESGFVIDKFPISRPNLTFSTLTVSNMSPEDSSIYLCSAGGGLDSNQPQHFGDGTRLSIL.

This clone was seen a single time. The chain links TRBV12-5 to TRBJ2-3, with D hard to call. The CDR3 has 17 amino acids. Germline V gives CDR1 LGHNT, CDR2 FRNRAP. The V end lost 0 bases, the J end lost 6 bases, and 19 bases lay between the germline ends. The CDR3 sequence is CASGLVLAASPPDTQYF. CDR3 coding DNA: TGTGCTAGTGGTTTGGTACTCGCCGCTAGTCCCCCGGATACGCAGTATTTT.

This chain connects TRBV5-1 to TRBJ2-7, with 10 bases matching TRBD2. Germline V lookup: CDR1 SGHRS, CDR2 YFSETQ. The CDR3 loop spans 15 amino acids. Trimming removed 4 bases from V and 6 bases from J; junction bases left unmatched: 10. The CDR3 loop reads CASSAGLAGVSEQYF. DNA of the CDR3: TGCGCCAGCAGCGCTGGGCTAGCGGGAGTTTCCGAGCAGTACTTC.

As DNA, the CDR3 is TGTGCCAGTAGTCCCTCAGGCAGGAGGGGCCCTGAAGCTTTCTTT. Its translation: CASSPSGRRGPEAFF. The chain has TRBV19 and TRBJ1-1; D may be TRBD1 (5 bases). CDR1 and CDR2 from the germline V gene are LNHDA and SQIVND (reference sequence). The V and J ends lost 5 bases and 6 bases respectively, with 19 bases between them. The CDR3 is made up of 15 amino acids.

The CDR3 region is CASGLAGTSGSYNEQFF. In nucleotides, the CDR3 is TGTGCTAGTGGTTTGGCTGGGACTAGCGGCTCCTACAATGAGCAGTTCTTC. The chain has TRBV12-5 and TRBJ2-1, with 11 bases lining up with TRBD2. The CDR3 spans 17 residues. Germline trimming cut 1 base from V and 0 bases from J; bases unmatched to any gene: 2. Germline CDR1 is LGHNT and CDR2 is FRNRAP.

A single count supports this clone. The chain recombines TRBV27 with TRBJ1-1; perhaps TRBD1 as D (5 bases). Looked up from germline, CDR1 is MNHEY and CDR2 is SMNVEV (reference sequence). Trimming removed 5 bases at V and 0 bases at J, with 10 bases between. This CDR3 contains 14 residues. CDR3 residues: CASSPRQLNTEAFF. The CDR3 DNA follows: TGTGCCAGCAGTCCAAGACAGCTGAACACTGAAGCTTTCTTT.

This chain connects TRBV6-2 or TRBV6-3 to TRBJ2-1; 7 bases line up with TRBD2. J gave up 8 bases and V 4 bases, and 8 bases lay outside the gene matches. Germline CDR1 MNHEY, CDR2 SVGEGT. The CDR3 extends over 14 amino acids. CDR3 sequence (DNA): TGTGCCAGCAGTTGGGAGGGAGACTTCTATGAGCAGTTCTTC. Encoded protein: CASSWEGDFYEQFF.

Comments on this clone: Other DNA variants within this sample encode the same CDR3. J is TRBJ2-7 and V is TRBV5-6; possible D gene TRBD1, 5 bases. V lost 4 bases to trimming and J lost 5 bases, with 10 bases between them. The CDR3 spans 12 residues. From germline, CDR1 is SGHDT and CDR2 YYEEEE. The CDR3 DNA reads as TGTGCCAGCAGCCCCGGACAAGACGAGCAGTACTTC. It translates to CASSPGQDEQYF.

V usage is TRBV11-2 and J usage is TRBJ2-7, with TRBD2 identical over 7 bases. There are 14 residues in the CDR3. With V trimmed by 7 bases and J by 8 bases, 14 bases remained unmatched. Germline assignment: CDR1 SGHAT and CDR2 FQNNGV. The CDR3 DNA sequence: TGTGCCAGCAACGTTCTAGCGGAGGTCGGGCAGCAGTACTTC. Translating gives CASNVLAEVGQQYF.

J is TRBJ1-5 and V is TRBV19; TRBD1 aligns across 8 bases. CDR1 is LNHDA, CDR2 SQIVND, per germline (reference sequence). The CDR3 has 16 residues. V shed 1 base, J shed 2 bases, and the junction held 4 bases outside the gene matches. The CDR3 bases are TGTGCCAGTAGTATAGGGACAGGGTATGGCAATCAGCCCCAGCATTTT. Its protein product is CASSIGTGYGNQPQHF. Complete variable domain (other parts from reference TRBV19 and TRBJ1-5): DGGITQSPKYLFRKEGQNVTLSCEQNLNHDAMYWYRQDPGQGLRLIYYSQIVNDFQKGDIAEGYSVSREKKESFPLTVTSAQKNPTAFYLCASSIGTGYGNQPQHFGDGTRLSIL.

J is TRBJ1-5 and V is TRBV5-6, with 7 bases matching TRBD1. J gave up 0 bases and V 4 bases, and 13 bases lay outside the gene matches. The CDR3 spans 18 residues. Germline values: CDR1 SGHDT, CDR2 YYEEEE. CDR3: CASSQGRDSLYSNQPQHF. The CDR3, as DNA: TGTGCCAGCAGCCAGGGCCGGGACAGCCTCTATAGCAATCAGCCCCAGCATTTT.

The V gene is TRBV28, the J gene TRBJ2-7; 15 bases match TRBD2. Germline CDR1 MDHEN, CDR2 SYDVKM. V was pared by 5 bases and J by 6 bases, with 8 bases of the junction left unmatched. This CDR3 spans 16 amino acids. The CDR3 DNA reads as TGTGCCAGCAGTCGCTCCGGACTAGCGGGAGGGGGCGAGCAGTACTTC. It yields the protein CASSRSGLAGGGEQYF. Looking up the rest from reference TRBV28 and TRBJ2-7 gives the full variable domain: DVKVTQSSRYLVKRTGEKVFLECVQDMDHENMFWYRQDPGLGLRLIYFSYDVKMKEKGDIPEGYSVSREKKERFSLILESASTNQTSMYLCASSRSGLAGGGEQYFGPGTRLTVT.

This clone was seen a single time. This rearrangement joins TRBV6-5 to TRBJ2-3; no clear D gene. The CDR3 consists of 13 residues. V dropped 2 bases and J dropped 6 bases, with 9 bases sitting between them. Per germline, CDR1 MNHEY and CDR2 SVGAGI. For the CDR3, the DNA is TGTGCCAGCAGTTACCCCACCAGGGATACGCAGTATTTT. It specifies CASSYPTRDTQYF.

This clone came up many times. This chain joins TRBV28 and TRBJ2-7; 9 positions agree with TRBD2. The CDR3 is made up of 14 amino acids. CDR1 MDHEN and CDR2 SYDVKM come from the germline V gene. J gave up 3 bases and V 5 bases, and 5 bases lay outside the gene matches. The CDR3 sequence is CASSVAGGIYEQYF. The CDR3 coding sequence is TGTGCCAGCAGTGTGGCGGGAGGGATCTACGAGCAGTACTTC.